These 18 T cell receptor beta chains came from one sample sequenced in a study of Graves' ophthalmopathy and Graves' hyperthyroidism. RNA transcripts were the source from which TCR beta CDR3 regions were amplified. Second-round multiplex PCR followed a first-round RT-PCR using HTBI primers. TCRdb passed the multiplex PCR reads through MiXCR, listing each CDR3 protein once. The data hold about 400,000 distinct CDR3 sequences, with approximately 16% observed a single time. Sequencing input: peripheral blood. The source is a woman aged 18-30 years with Graves' ophthalmopathy.

This clonotype was detected ten times or more. V gene TRBV28 combines with J gene TRBJ1-2; D is uncertain. This CDR3 comprises 12 residues. Germline CDR1 MDHEN, CDR2 SYDVKM. V was shortened by 5 bases and J by 4 bases, with 8 bases between the two germline ends. CDR3 in DNA: TGTGCCAGCAGTCTCGATGCCTATGGCTACACCTTC. Its translation: CASSLDAYGYTF.

This clonotype appeared a few times. Sequence at one end of the junction differs from germline and may be a read error. The chain uses TRBV6-1 and TRBJ2-5, with D hard to call. This CDR3 has 11 residues. Germline V lookup: CDR1 MNHNS, CDR2 SASEGT. The CDR3 region is CVSSDWRTQYF. The CDR3 coding sequence is TGTGTCAGCAGTGATTGGCGGACCCAGTACTTC.

This clonotype has a count of ten or more. The chain joins TRBV11-2 to TRBJ2-7; D gene ambiguous. Germline CDR1 and CDR2: SGHAT and FQNNGV. The V gene lost 0 bases and the J gene lost 8 bases, with 17 bases spanning the gap. CDR3 length: 15 residues. The CDR3 here is CASSLDLTVYEKQYF. Written as DNA, the CDR3 is TGTGCCAGCAGCTTAGACTTAACCGTCTACGAAAAGCAGTACTTC.

This clonotype was found many times. The chain has TRBV12-3 or TRBV12-4 and TRBJ2-7, with no clear D. CDR3 length: 13 residues. Trimming removed 8 bases at V and 0 bases at J, with 11 bases between. CDR3 residues: CASGKNSSYEQYF. CDR3 coding DNA: TGTGCCAGCGGTAAGAACAGCTCCTACGAGCAGTACTTC.

This clonotype was seen many times. The J gene is TRBJ1-1, the V gene TRBV30; no clear D. This CDR3 spans 12 amino acids. The V and J ends lost 0 bases and 5 bases respectively, with 7 bases between them. Germline V gene sequence: CDR1 GTSNPN, CDR2 SVGIG (reference sequence). The CDR3 is CAWSVLGTEAFF. The CDR3 region has the DNA TGTGCCTGGAGTGTCTTAGGAACTGAAGCTTTCTTT.

In its sample, this clonotype was seen many times. V is TRBV29-1 and J is TRBJ2-5; D not certain. Trimming took 4 bases from V and 2 from J, leaving 2 bases between them. Germline CDR1 reads SQVTM; CDR2 reads ANQGSEA. CDR3 size: 10 residues. The chain's CDR3 is CSVGQETQYF. The CDR3, as DNA: TGCAGCGTTGGTCAAGAGACCCAGTACTTC.

The V gene is TRBV18, the J gene TRBJ1-2; 7 bases map to TRBD1. CDR3 size: 15 residues. Per germline, CDR1 KGHSH and CDR2 LQKENI. Germline trimming cut 6 bases from V and 6 bases from J; bases unmatched to any gene: 13. The CDR3 sequence: CASSTKLYTGDGYTF. CDR3 sequence (DNA): TGTGCCAGCTCTACCAAACTATATACAGGGGATGGCTACACCTTC.

This clonotype was picked up many times. This sequence may be a read error, since a much larger clone differs from it by one base. This sequence joins TRBV30 and TRBJ2-2; TRBD1 or TRBD2 may be the D gene (5 bases each). CDR1 is GTSNPN and CDR2 is SVGIG in the germline V gene (reference sequence). CDR3 length equals 13 residues. The CDR3 DNA is TGTGCCTGGAATGACCCGGGGACCGGGGAGCTGGTTTTT. Translated: CAWNDPGTGELVF.

This clonotype was recorded many times. This chain links TRBV28 with TRBJ1-1, with D tentatively TRBD1 (6 bases). Trimming removed 6 bases from V and 0 bases from J, with 14 bases in between. The CDR3 has 15 amino acids. From germline, CDR1 is MDHEN and CDR2 SYDVKM. CDR3 loop: CASSPGGRMNTEAFF. In DNA, the CDR3 is TGTGCCAGCAGCCCCGGGGGCAGAATGAACACTGAAGCTTTCTTT.

Many counts were recorded for this clonotype. The chain has TRBV6-5 and TRBJ1-2; D perhaps matches TRBD1 (6 bases). Germline V gene data show CDR1 as MNHEY and CDR2 as SVGAGI. V shed 0 bases and J shed 3 bases, with 11 bases lying between them. The CDR3 covers 15 residues. CDR3 sequence: CASSYSGGPYYGYTF. CDR3 coding DNA: TGTGCCAGCAGTTACTCGGGGGGGCCCTACTATGGCTACACCTTC.

This clonotype has a count of ten or more. The V gene is TRBV27, the J gene TRBJ1-1; D possibly corresponds to TRBD1 (5 bases). The CDR3 has 14 residues. CDR1 MNHEY and CDR2 SMNVEV come from the germline V gene (reference sequence). With 6 bases removed from V and 4 bases from J, the gap between germline ends came to 15 bases. The CDR3 loop reads CASSSPGRGTEAFF. CDR3 DNA: TGTGCCAGCAGCTCCCCGGGACGGGGCACTGAAGCTTTCTTT.

The chain is built from TRBV12-3 or TRBV12-4 and TRBJ1-5; TRBD1 matches at 7 bases. Trimming at V came to 6 bases and at J to 5 bases, leaving 4 bases not matched to a gene. This CDR3 spans 13 amino acids. CDR3 protein: CASRGQAYQPQHF. The DNA of the CDR3 is TGTGCCAGCAGAGGACAGGCGTATCAGCCCCAGCATTTT.

This clonotype has a count of ten or more. The chain links TRBV28 to TRBJ2-5, with 9 bases fitting TRBD2. The J segment lost 2 bases and the V segment lost 6 bases, leaving 10 bases of the junction unmatched. The CDR3 has 16 amino acids. Germline lookup yields CDR1 MDHEN and CDR2 SYDVKM. CDR3 region: CASSSITSGFQETQYF. DNA of the CDR3: TGTGCCAGCAGCTCAATTACTAGCGGGTTTCAAGAGACCCAGTACTTC. The variable domain in full, completed from reference TRBV28 and TRBJ2-5, reads DVKVTQSSRYLVKRTGEKVFLECVQDMDHENMFWYRQDPGLGLRLIYFSYDVKMKEKGDIPEGYSVSREKKERFSLILESASTNQTSMYLCASSSITSGFQETQYFGPGTRLLVL.

This clonotype was detected many times. This CDR3 reads CASNIAGQETQYF. DNA of the CDR3: TGTGCCAGCAACATAGCGGGCCAAGAGACCCAGTACTTC. The genes are TRBV12-3 or TRBV12-4 and TRBJ2-5; TRBD2 aligns across 7 bases. This CDR3 spans 13 amino acids. V dropped 7 bases and J dropped 1; count of bases not matched to a gene: 3.

This clonotype came up many times. J is TRBJ1-1 and V is TRBV12-3 or TRBV12-4; D remains unclear. The V end lost 9 bases, the J end lost 1 base, and 9 bases lay between the germline ends. The CDR3 runs 12 residues. The DNA for the CDR3 is TGTGCCAGTCGAGGGTGGAACACTGAAGCTTTCTTT. Translating it yields CASRGWNTEAFF.

This clonotype was found many times. This chain links TRBV11-2 with TRBJ2-2, with TRBD2 as a possible D gene (5 bases). The CDR3 length is 16 residues. The V end lost 1 base, the J end lost 1 base, and 10 bases lay between the germline ends. Looked up from germline, CDR1 is SGHAT and CDR2 is FQNNGV. The CDR3, as DNA: TGTGCCAGCAGCTTAGTCGGCGGGTTGAACACCGGGGAGCTGTTTTTT. Protein product: CASSLVGGLNTGELFF. The full variable domain, in which reference TRBV11-2 and TRBJ2-2 provide the parts outside the CDR3, is EAGVAQSPRYKIIEKRQSVAFWCNPISGHATLYWYQQILGQGPKLLIQFQNNGVVDDSQLPKDRFSAERLKGVDSTLKIQPAKLEDSAVYLCASSLVGGLNTGELFFGEGSRLTVL.

The chain joins TRBV6-1 to TRBJ1-5; the D is unclear. V lost 7 bases to trimming and J lost 4 bases, with 14 bases between them. There are 14 residues in the CDR3. The germline V gene encodes CDR1 MNHNS and CDR2 SASEGT. The chain's CDR3 is CASNRGGQNQPQHF. The CDR3 DNA sequence: TGTGCCAGCAACAGAGGCGGGCAAAATCAGCCCCAGCATTTT.

This clonotype was seen ten or more times. The genes are TRBV9 and TRBJ1-5; unclear D gene. V was trimmed by 1 base and J by 2 bases, leaving 4 bases between them. The CDR3 extends over 13 amino acids. Germline values: CDR1 SGDLS, CDR2 YYNGEE. CDR3 coding DNA: TGTGCCAGCAGCGTAACAGGCAATCAGCCCCAGCATTTT. It is translated as CASSVTGNQPQHF.